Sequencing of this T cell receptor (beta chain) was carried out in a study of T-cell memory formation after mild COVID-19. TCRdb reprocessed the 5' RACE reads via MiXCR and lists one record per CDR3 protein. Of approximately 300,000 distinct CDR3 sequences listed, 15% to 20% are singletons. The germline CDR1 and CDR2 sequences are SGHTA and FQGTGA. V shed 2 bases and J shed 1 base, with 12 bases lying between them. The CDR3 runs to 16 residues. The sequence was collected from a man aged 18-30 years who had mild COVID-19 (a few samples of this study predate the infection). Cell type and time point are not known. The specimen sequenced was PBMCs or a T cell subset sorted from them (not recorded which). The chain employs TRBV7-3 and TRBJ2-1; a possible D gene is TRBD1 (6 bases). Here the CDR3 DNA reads TGTGCCAGCAGCTTAGAGTACAGGGAGTCCTACAATGAGCAGTTCTTC. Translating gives CASSLEYRESYNEQFF.